Presented here are 13 T cell receptor beta chains from one specimen sequenced in a study of blood T cell repertoires in COVID-19. The method was immunoSEQ multiplex PCR; TCRdb's version includes in-frame clones alone and lacks a portion of them. The sample consists of 250,000 to 300,000 clones, about 90% of them appearing once. Sequencing was performed on peripheral blood. The receptors here all came from a woman aged 25 to 39 with COVID-19, enrolled during active disease.

This chain links TRBV18 with TRBJ2-1, with D tentatively TRBD2 (6 bases). The V end lost 3 bases, the J end lost 3 bases, and 18 bases lay between the germline ends. This CDR3 region has 17 residues. Germline V CDR1 and CDR2: KGHSH, LQKENI. CDR3 sequence (DNA): TGTGCCAGCTCACCTCAGGCGGGGACCTTCAGCTACAATGAGCAGTTCTTC. Amino acid sequence: CASSPQAGTFSYNEQFF.

The table lists this clone with a count of one. The rearrangement joins TRBV28 to TRBJ2-7; D might be TRBD1 (6 bases). The CDR3 has 13 amino acids. V gave up 5 bases and J gave up 2 bases, with 10 bases separating them. Per germline, CDR1 MDHEN and CDR2 SYDVKM. The CDR3 nucleotides are TGTGCCAGCAGTGATAGGGGGACCTACGAGCAGTACTTC. Its translation is CASSDRGTYEQYF.

The rearrangement uses TRBV27 and TRBJ1-2; 8 nucleotides agree with TRBD1. Germline V gene data show CDR1 as MNHEY and CDR2 as SMNVEV (reference sequence). The V and J ends lost 0 bases and 4 bases, in that order; junction bases with no gene match: 4. This CDR3 contains 15 residues. The CDR3 region is CASSLSDRAFYGYTF. The CDR3 DNA follows: TGTGCCAGCAGTTTATCGGACAGGGCGTTCTATGGCTACACCTTC.

The chain uses TRBV27 and TRBJ2-1, with 14 bases matching TRBD2. Trimming removed 4 bases from V and 10 bases from J; junction bases left unmatched: 9. The CDR3 is made up of 16 amino acids. The germline V gene has CDR1 MNHEY and CDR2 SMNVEV (reference sequence). The CDR3 reads CASSSLTSGGGEEQFF. The CDR3 region has the DNA TGTGCCAGCAGTTCCCTGACTAGCGGGGGGGGAGAGGAGCAGTTCTTC.

The rearrangement joins TRBV12-5 to TRBJ2-1; D perhaps matches TRBD1 (5 bases). Germline V lookup: CDR1 LGHNT, CDR2 FRNRAP. V lost 6 bases and J 6 bases, leaving 9 bases between the germline ends. The CDR3 length is 12 residues. CDR3 DNA sequence: TGTGCTAGTGGCCTGACAGCCAATGAGCAGTTCTTC. This translates into CASGLTANEQFF.

The V call is TRBV6-4, the J call TRBJ1-1, with TRBD1 identical over 8 bases. In germline, CDR1 is MRHNA, CDR2 SNTAGT. The junction had 8 bases not matched to a gene; V was cut back by 6 bases and J by 5 bases. This CDR3 is 14 amino acids long. The CDR3 protein is CASSDRGDGTEAFF. The CDR3 DNA follows: TGTGCCAGCAGCGACAGGGGCGACGGGACTGAAGCTTTCTTT.

The CDR3 sequence is CASSSSGTPRTQYF. CDR3 DNA: TGTGCCAGCAGTTCGTCCGGGACACCCAGAACCCAGTACTTC. The rearrangement joins TRBV27 to TRBJ2-5, with TRBD1 as a possible D gene (6 bases). CDR1 and CDR2 from the germline V gene are MNHEY and SMNVEV (reference sequence). The ends were cut back, 4 bases at V and 8 bases at J, with 17 bases in the middle. The CDR3 runs to 14 residues.

V and J are TRBV23-1 and TRBJ2-7; D is perhaps TRBD2 (6 bases). TRBV23-1 belongs to the ORF category, with a function that is uncertain. Trimming took off 9 bases at V and 1 base at J, with 13 bases between the two ends. The CDR3 runs to 13 residues. The CDR3 here is CARVRTTSYEQYF. CDR3 in DNA: TGCGCCAGGGTACGGACTACATCCTACGAGCAGTACTTC.

The chain has TRBV7-8 and TRBJ1-3; D ambiguous. This CDR3 spans 15 amino acids. Trimming removed 3 bases from V and 2 bases from J, with 11 bases in between. From germline, CDR1 is SGHVS and CDR2 FQNEAQ. The CDR3 reads CASSFASRPGNTIYF. The CDR3 nucleotides are TGTGCCAGCAGCTTCGCCTCCAGGCCTGGAAACACCATATATTTT.

The chain uses TRBV11-3 and TRBJ2-1; 7 positions agree with TRBD2. Germline V gives CDR1 SGHNT, CDR2 YENEEA. CDR3 length: 13 amino acids. V gave up 6 bases and J gave up 11 bases; unmatched junction bases: 10. In DNA, the CDR3 is TGTGCCAGCAGTCCGGGGGGATTTAGAAAGCAGTTCTTC. The encoded protein is CASSPGGFRKQFF.

The chain joins TRBV28 to TRBJ1-2; TRBD1 might be the D (5 bases). There are 13 residues in the CDR3. Germline CDR1 and CDR2: MDHEN and SYDVKM. V dropped 5 bases and J dropped 14 bases, with 21 bases sitting between them. In DNA, the CDR3 is TGTGCCAGCAGTCCTTCTGCCGGGAGACAGCTAACCTTC. Translating gives CASSPSAGRQLTF.

This chain connects TRBV2 to TRBJ1-5; D is possibly TRBD1 (6 bases). There are 17 residues in the CDR3. Trimming stripped 6 bases from V and 5 bases from J, with 23 bases between. Germline CDR1 and CDR2: SNHLY and FYNNEI. The CDR3, as DNA: TGTGCCAGCAGGGACGGGACAAGCCCGTCTCCTGATCAGCCCCAGCATTTT. Its protein is CASRDGTSPSPDQPQHF.

The V and J genes are TRBV7-9 and TRBJ2-7, with D maybe TRBD1 (5 bases). V dropped 5 bases and J dropped 0 bases, with 14 bases sitting between them. This CDR3 contains 15 residues. From germline, CDR1 is SEHNR and CDR2 FQNEAQ (reference sequence). CDR3 nucleotide sequence: TGTGCCAGCAGCCCCACAGGATCCCTCTCCTACGAGCAGTACTTC. It specifies CASSPTGSLSYEQYF.